This T cell receptor (beta chain) originates from a study of blood T cell repertoires in COVID-19. This table comes from immunoSEQ multiplex PCR, and its TCRdb copy is limited to in-frame clones, with some not included. The table records approximately 100,000 clones, approximately 93% of them present only once. The germline CDR1 and CDR2 sequences are SGHTS and YDEGEE. There are 16 residues in the CDR3. V dropped 4 bases and J dropped 0 bases, with 15 bases sitting between them. The TCR comes from a man aged 55 to 70 with acute or convalescent COVID-19. The chain is built from TRBV5-8 and TRBJ2-3, with D possibly being TRBD2 (5 bases). Sequencing was carried out using peripheral blood. The CDR3 loop is CASSLRSGGSTDTQYF. Here the CDR3 DNA reads TGTGCCAGCAGCCTTAGGTCTGGCGGGAGCACAGATACGCAGTATTTT.